This entry is about one T cell receptor (beta chain). The data belong to a study of human T cells and chemical hapten exposure. For the study at large: Sensitization applied 2% DPC to roughly 2 cm by roughly 2 cm of upper inner arm skin. Patients were mainly female, each with alopecia areata, totalis or universalis.

The CDR3 spans 12 residues. V was shortened by 0 bases and J by 3 bases, with 3 bases between the two germline ends. Germline CDR1 is SGDLS and CDR2 is YYNGEE. TCRdb reanalysed the RACE reads using MiXCR and keeps one entry per CDR3 protein. The sample has approximately 50,000 distinct CDR3 sequences, approximately 11% seen once. Time point indicated: pre-sensitization, week 0. Treatment specified: therapeutic diphenylcyclopropenone sensitization with weekly scalp DPC. The receptor was derived from a woman in her thirties or forties with alopecia areata. Some clones in this sample may be carry-over from other donors' samples. Specimen: whole blood, collected in connection with sensitization to the hapten diphenylcyclopropenone (DPC). The chain employs TRBV9 and TRBJ1-1, with D hard to call. The DNA of the CDR3 is TGTGCCAGCAGCGTAGCCGACACTGAAGCTTTCTTT. Amino acid sequence: CASSVADTEAFF.